This TCR beta chain was profiled in a study of tumor-infiltrating lymphocytes in localized non-small cell lung cancer. This CDR3 region has 17 residues. J lost 9 bases, V lost 3 bases, and 17 bases had no gene match. Germline V gives CDR1 LGHNA, CDR2 YSLEER. Profiling relied on immunoSEQ multiplex PCR, and the TCRdb table lists in-frame clones only, not all of them. The sample holds about 16,000 clones, roughly 80% seen once. Notes on this clone: Its antigen is undetermined.

Study-level findings and limits: Each assay used a separate piece of the same tissue.

The chain employs TRBV4-3 and TRBJ1-1; 9 bases match TRBD1. The sequence came from a human donor with non-small cell lung cancer. Sample: lung tumor tissue. The CDR3 DNA reads TGCGCCAGCAGCCATTTCGGGGGAGGGGACAGGGCTTTCAAAGCTTTCTTT. This sequence encodes CASSHFGGGDRAFKAFF.